The T cell receptor (beta chain) under discussion was sequenced for a study of cytomegalovirus exposure and HLA in healthy donors. PCR was performed using 60 Vbeta and 13 Jbeta primers. Data came from immunoSEQ multiplex PCR; TCRdb stores just in-frame clones and leaves some out. The sample has more than 200,000 clones; about 75% are singletons. Regarding the study as a whole: An Asian-associated ancestry cluster reportedly showed fewer N-insertions than the approximately 650-donor mean in a later analysis.

This clone was seen only a few times. Its antigen is as yet unknown. The sequence was collected from a man younger than 35 in good health and CMV-seronegative. Sequencing used PBMCs.

CDR3 nucleotide sequence: TGCGCCAGCAGCCAAGAGTCAGGGATTGCTGCCTACACCTTC. This translates into CASSQESGIAAYTF. The chain recombines TRBV4-3 with TRBJ1-2, with a weak D call TRBD1 (5 bases). Germline V gene lookup returns CDR1 LGHNA and CDR2 YSLEER. The CDR3 is 14 residues long. V was shortened by 0 bases and J by 10 bases, with 15 bases between the two germline ends.